This section outlines one TCR beta chain sequence together with its context. Here immunoSEQ multiplex PCR was the method, and the copy in TCRdb shows in-frame clones only, minus some. The sample records about 180,000 clones, approximately 94% being singletons. The data were obtained in a study of control samples from healthy donors and cancer patients. V was trimmed by 5 bases and J by 2 bases, leaving 5 bases between them. This CDR3 comprises 11 residues. CDR1 is DFQATT, CDR2 SNEGSKA, per germline (reference sequence). The material sequenced was blood. The TCR sequence derives from a young man in good health. This rearrangement joins TRBV20-1 to TRBJ2-3; possibly TRBD2 for D (5 bases). The CDR3 nucleotides read TGCAGTGCTGGACTCACAGATACGCAGTATTTT. This gives the protein CSAGLTDTQYF.